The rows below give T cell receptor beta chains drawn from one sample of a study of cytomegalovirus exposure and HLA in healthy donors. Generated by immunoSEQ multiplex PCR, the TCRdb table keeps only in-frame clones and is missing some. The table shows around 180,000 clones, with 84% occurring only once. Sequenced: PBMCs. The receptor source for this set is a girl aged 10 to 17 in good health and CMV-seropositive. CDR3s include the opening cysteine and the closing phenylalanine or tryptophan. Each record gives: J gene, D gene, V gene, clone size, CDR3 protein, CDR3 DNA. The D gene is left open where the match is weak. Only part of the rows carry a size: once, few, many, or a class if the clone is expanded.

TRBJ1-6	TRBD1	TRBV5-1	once	CASSTGQGNNSPLHF	TGCGCCAGCAGCACGGGACAGGGAAATAATTCACCCCTCCACTTT
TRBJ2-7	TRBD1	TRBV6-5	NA	CASSWDSSYEQYF	TGTGCCAGCAGCTGGGACAGCTCCTACGAGCAGTACTTC
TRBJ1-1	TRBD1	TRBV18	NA	CASSPQGENTEAFF	TGTGCCAGCTCACCCCAGGGGGAGAACACTGAAGCTTTCTTT
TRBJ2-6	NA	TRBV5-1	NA	CASSYGSGANVLTF	TGCGCCAGCAGTTACGGCTCTGGGGCCAACGTCCTGACTTTC
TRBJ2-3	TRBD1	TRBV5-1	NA	CASSLTGTGGDTQYF	TGCGCCAGCAGCTTGACAGGGACAGGGGGCGACACGCAGTATTTT
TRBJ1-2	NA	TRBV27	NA	CASSPASGGYGYTF	TGTGCCAGCAGTCCTGCCTCGGGGGGGTATGGCTACACCTTC
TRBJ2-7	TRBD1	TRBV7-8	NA	CASSLRSQGVYEQYF	TGTGCCAGCAGCTTACGGAGCCAGGGGGTGTACGAGCAGTACTTC
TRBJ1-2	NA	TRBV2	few	CASSQIRQAPRPNYGYTF	TGTGCCAGCAGCCAAATCCGACAGGCCCCACGACCTAACTATGGCTACACCTTC
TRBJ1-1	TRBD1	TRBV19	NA	CASSIQGAGITEAFF	TGTGCCAGTAGTATCCAGGGGGCGGGTATCACTGAAGCTTTCTTT
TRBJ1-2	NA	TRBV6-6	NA	CASSYDSLRGYTF	TGTGCCAGCAGCTACGACAGCCTGAGGGGCTACACCTTC
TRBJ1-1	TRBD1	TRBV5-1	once	CASSLQGDTEAFF	TGCGCCAGCAGCTTACAGGGGGACACTGAAGCTTTCTTT
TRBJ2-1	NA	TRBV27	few	CASGRPRDFSYNEQFF	TGTGCCAGCGGTCGACCCCGGGACTTCTCCTACAATGAGCAGTTCTTC
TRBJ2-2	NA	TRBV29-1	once	CSVEIRLAGELFF	TGCAGCGTTGAAATCCGACTCGCCGGGGAGCTGTTTTTT
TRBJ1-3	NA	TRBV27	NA	CASSLTNSLSGNTIYF	TGTGCCAGCAGTCTTACTAACTCCCTCTCTGGAAACACCATATATTTT
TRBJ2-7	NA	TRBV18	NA	CASSPQGIHEQYF	TGTGCCAGCTCACCCCAGGGTATCCACGAGCAGTACTTC
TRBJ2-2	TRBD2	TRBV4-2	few	CASSHISGGTGELFF	TGTGCCAGCAGCCACATTAGCGGGGGAACCGGGGAGCTGTTTTTT
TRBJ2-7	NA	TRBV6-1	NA	CASSEVPGYEQYF	TGTGCCAGCAGTGAAGTACCAGGGTACGAGCAGTACTTC